The 2 T cell receptor beta chains presented below share a single source sample, sequenced in a study of blood T cells in healthy people across ages. Next came a second PCR, run for roughly 6 to 11 cycles, which used a sample-barcoded 5' primer along with a J-beta primer mix. TCRdb re-called the 5' RACE reads through MiXCR, storing one row per CDR3 protein. The sample carries some 1,000,000 distinct CDR3 sequences, roughly 24% recorded once. These data were also reused for a study on T cells of mothers and their children.

Sequencing was carried out using blood. These TCRs come from a girl aged 2 to 9 in good health.

The J gene is TRBJ2-5, the V gene TRBV20-1; tentatively, D is TRBD1 or TRBD2 (5 bases each). The J call is uncertain, as TRBJ2-1 better fits the DNA end. The CDR3 is made up of 15 amino acids. Germline V gene data show CDR1 as DFQATT and CDR2 as SNEGSKA (reference sequence). The CDR3 coding sequence is TGCAGTGCTAGAGTGATTGAGGGGTCTCAGGATGAGCAGTTCTTC. This encodes CSARVIEGSQDEQFF.

In its sample, this clonotype was seen a few times. The chain links TRBV7-3 to TRBJ2-1, with 9 bases that match TRBD2. V lost 5 bases, J lost 9 bases, and 14 bases stayed unmatched. Germline CDR1 and CDR2: SGHTA and FQGTGA. The CDR3 runs to 16 residues. DNA of the CDR3: TGTGCCAGCAGCCACGCCACTGGGACTAGCTACGGTGAGCAGTTCTTC. It translates to CASSHATGTSYGEQFF.